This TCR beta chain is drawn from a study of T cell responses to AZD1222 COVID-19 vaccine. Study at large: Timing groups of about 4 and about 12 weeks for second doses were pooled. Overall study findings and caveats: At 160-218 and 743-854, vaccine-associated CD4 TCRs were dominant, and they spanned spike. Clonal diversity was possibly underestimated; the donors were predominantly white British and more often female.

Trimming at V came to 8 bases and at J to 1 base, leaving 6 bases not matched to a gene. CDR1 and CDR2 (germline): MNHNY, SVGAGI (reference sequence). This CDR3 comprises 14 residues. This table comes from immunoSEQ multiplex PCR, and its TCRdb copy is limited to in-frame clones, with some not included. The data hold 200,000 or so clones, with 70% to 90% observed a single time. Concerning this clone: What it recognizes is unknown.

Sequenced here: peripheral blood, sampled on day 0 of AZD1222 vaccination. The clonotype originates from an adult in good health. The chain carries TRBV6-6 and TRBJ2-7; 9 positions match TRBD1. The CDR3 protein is CASAKGQGSYEQYF. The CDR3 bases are TGTGCCAGCGCCAAAGGACAGGGGTCCTACGAGCAGTACTTC.